This T cell receptor (beta chain) was sequenced in a study of blood T cell repertoires in COVID-19. Study-level information: The United States, Italy and Spain supplied acute and convalescent COVID-19 samples. PBMCs, B-cell-depleted T cells, or T cells were the source of the cDNA or gDNA that made up the material.

Clones were read by immunoSEQ multiplex PCR, and TCRdb kept only the in-frame ones, dropping some. The sample holds about 200,000 clones, 89% seen once. Per germline, CDR1 SEHNR and CDR2 FQNEAQ (reference sequence). The CDR3 has 16 residues. Trimming cost V 4 bases and J 1 base; bases outside gene matches: 7. This receptor was identified in a woman aged 18-30 years who had recovered from COVID-19. The chain carries TRBV7-9 and TRBJ1-2; 9 bases align to TRBD1. Specimen: PBMCs or T cells enriched from blood (not recorded which). The CDR3 DNA sequence: TGTGCCAGCAGCTGGACAGGGGCCGATATTAACTATGGCTACACCTTC. As protein: CASSWTGADINYGYTF.